The 20 T cell receptor beta chains below all came from one sample that was sequenced in a study of Graves' ophthalmopathy and Graves' hyperthyroidism. Scientists amplified the TCR beta CDR3 regions from RNA transcripts. HTBI-primed RT-PCR formed the first round, and a multiplex PCR formed the second. TCRdb passed the multiplex PCR reads through MiXCR, listing each CDR3 protein once. The data show 200,000 to 250,000 distinct CDR3 sequences, 25% to 30% seen once. What was sequenced was peripheral blood. The receptors here all came from a man aged 45 to 65 with Graves' ophthalmopathy.

This clonotype has a count of ten or more. This rearrangement joins TRBV28 to TRBJ1-5; D gene unclear. Trimming shortened V by 3 bases and J by 0 bases, and 9 bases separated the two germline ends. This CDR3 contains 15 residues. The germline V gene has CDR1 MDHEN and CDR2 SYDVKM. This CDR3 is CASSLTQNSNQPQHF. Here the CDR3 DNA reads TGTGCCAGCAGTTTGACACAGAATAGCAATCAGCCCCAGCATTTT.

The genes are TRBV28 and TRBJ1-5; possible D gene TRBD1, 6 bases. The V end lost 3 bases, the J end lost 2 bases, and 14 bases lay between the germline ends. Germline V gives CDR1 MDHEN, CDR2 SYDVKM. This CDR3 is 16 amino acids long. The CDR3, as DNA: TGTGCCAGCAGTTTCTTCAGGACAGTTGGCAATCAGCCCCAGCATTTT. Its translation is CASSFFRTVGNQPQHF.

This clonotype has only one observation. The CDR3 DNA is TGCAGCGTTGAAGATCGCACAGCCTACGAGCAGTACTTC. As protein: CSVEDRTAYEQYF. This chain uses TRBV29-1 with TRBJ2-7; D is ambiguous. Trimming stripped 0 bases from V and 2 bases from J, with 8 bases between. The germline CDR1 and CDR2 sequences are SQVTM and ANQGSEA. This CDR3 has 13 amino acids.

This rearrangement joins TRBV29-1 to TRBJ1-2; D ambiguous. There are 12 residues in the CDR3. Germline V gene lookup returns CDR1 SQVTM and CDR2 ANQGSEA. The V and J ends lost 7 bases and 3 bases respectively, with 12 bases between them. CDR3 protein: CSGSEGDYGYTF. In nucleotides, the CDR3 is TGCAGCGGCTCGGAGGGTGACTATGGCTACACCTTC. The variable domain in full, completed from reference TRBV29-1 and TRBJ1-2, reads SAVISQKPSRDICQRGTSLTIQCQVDSQVTMMFWYRQQPGQSLTLIATANQGSEATYESGFVIDKFPISRPNLTFSTLTVSNMSPEDSSIYLCSGSEGDYGYTFGSGTRLTVV.

This clonotype appeared many times. The chain uses TRBV27 and TRBJ2-7, with D perhaps assigned TRBD1 or TRBD2 (5 bases each). V lost 5 bases, J lost 2 bases, and 13 bases lay in between. This CDR3 spans 14 amino acids. The V gene's germline CDR1 is MNHEY and CDR2 SMNVEV (reference sequence). The CDR3 sequence: CASSPRGPPYEQYF. CDR3 in DNA: TGTGCCAGCAGTCCCCGGGGCCCACCCTACGAGCAGTACTTC.

This clonotype was seen ten or more times. The rearrangement links TRBV12-3 or TRBV12-4 to TRBJ1-2; unclear D gene. Between the trimmed V and J ends, which lost 6 bases and 2 bases, there was a span of 10 bases. This CDR3 is built from 13 residues. CDR3 residues: CASSPTGNYGYTF. CDR3 nucleotide sequence: TGTGCCAGCAGCCCGACGGGAAACTATGGCTACACCTTC.

Ten or more counts support this clonotype. V usage is TRBV28 and J usage is TRBJ2-7, with TRBD2 identical over 11 bases. The CDR3 has 16 amino acids. V trimming: 5 bases; J trimming: 0 bases; junction bases outside the gene matches: 6. Germline-derived CDR1 and CDR2 are MDHEN and SYDVKM. The CDR3 bases are TGTGCCAGCAGTCCGAGACTAGCGGGGAACTCCTACGAGCAGTACTTC. Translating gives CASSPRLAGNSYEQYF. The whole variable domain, filled in from reference TRBV28 and TRBJ2-7, reads DVKVTQSSRYLVKRTGEKVFLECVQDMDHENMFWYRQDPGLGLRLIYFSYDVKMKEKGDIPEGYSVSREKKERFSLILESASTNQTSMYLCASSPRLAGNSYEQYFGPGTRLTVT.

V gene TRBV7-9 combines with J gene TRBJ2-5; D may correspond to TRBD1 or TRBD2 (5 bases each). CDR1 and CDR2 from the germline V gene are SEHNR and FQNEAQ (reference sequence). V gave up 5 bases and J gave up 4 bases, with 14 bases separating them. This CDR3 has 14 amino acids. The CDR3 DNA reads TGTGCCAGCAGCCCGAGAGGGGTCCCAGAGACCCAGTACTTC. It is translated as CASSPRGVPETQYF.

This chain links TRBV4-2 with TRBJ2-7; D is perhaps TRBD2 (5 bases). V was pared by 1 base and J by 0 bases, with 16 bases between. From germline, CDR1 is LGHNA and CDR2 YNFKEQ. The length of the CDR3 is 17 residues. CDR3 region: CASSQASSGMVSYEQYF. CDR3 bases: TGTGCCAGCAGCCAAGCCTCCTCCGGGATGGTCTCCTACGAGCAGTACTTC.

This clonotype showed up just a few times. The rearrangement links TRBV11-2 to TRBJ2-7, with 9 bases matching TRBD2. Germline-derived CDR1 and CDR2 are SGHAT and FQNNGV. J lost 3 bases, V lost 0 bases, and 6 bases had no gene match. The CDR3 consists of 16 residues. The CDR3 loop is CASSLEIAGESYEQYF. The DNA for the CDR3 is TGTGCCAGCAGCTTAGAAATAGCGGGAGAAAGCTACGAGCAGTACTTC.

In its sample, this clonotype was seen many times. This rearrangement joins TRBV29-1 to TRBJ2-2; D might be TRBD1 or TRBD2, each matching 5 bases. The germline V and J ends were trimmed by 7 bases and 0 bases, with 9 bases remaining between them. The CDR3 spans 13 residues. Germline loops: CDR1 SQVTM, CDR2 ANQGSEA. The CDR3 DNA is TGCAGCGGGGGGAGCTCGAACACCGGGGAGCTGTTTTTT. Amino acid sequence: CSGGSSNTGELFF.

V usage is TRBV30 and J usage is TRBJ1-6; 10 bases align to TRBD1. V shed 7 bases and J 8 bases; nucleotides not matched to a gene: 8. Germline CDR1 reads GTSNPN; CDR2 reads SVGIG (reference sequence). CDR3 length equals 14 residues. The CDR3 region is CAFTRTGGDSPLHF. CDR3 nucleotide sequence: TGTGCCTTCACAAGGACAGGGGGAGATTCACCCCTCCACTTT. Filled out from reference TRBV30 and TRBJ1-6, the complete variable domain reads SQTIHQWPATLVQPVGSPLSLECTVEGTSNPNLYWYRQAAGRGLQLLFYSVGIGQISSEVPQNLSASRPQDRQFILSSKKLLLSDSGFYLCAFTRTGGDSPLHFGNGTRLTVT.

This clonotype was counted ten times or more. CDR3 residues: CASSRRTGFTEAFF. CDR3 in DNA: TGTGCCAGCAGTCGACGGACAGGGTTCACTGAAGCTTTCTTT. The chain couples TRBV12-3 or TRBV12-4 to TRBJ1-1; the match to TRBD1 covers 8 bases. The ends lost 5 bases at V and 4 bases at J; junction bases unmatched: 6. This CDR3 spans 14 amino acids.

This clonotype was seen ten or more times. The rearrangement joins TRBV29-1 to TRBJ2-5; D may be TRBD1 or TRBD2 (5 bases each). Looked up from germline, CDR1 is SQVTM and CDR2 is ANQGSEA. The CDR3 covers 14 residues. V was trimmed by 4 bases and J by 3 bases, leaving 15 bases between them. Here the CDR3 reads CSVAGQGEEETQYF. CDR3 coding DNA: TGCAGCGTTGCGGGGCAGGGAGAAGAAGAGACCCAGTACTTC.

In DNA, the CDR3 is TGTGCCAGCAGCTGGAACGGGGGGAGCACTGAAGCTTTCTTT. It codes for CASSWNGGSTEAFF. The chain combines TRBV6-1 with TRBJ1-1; a weak D match, TRBD1 (5 bases). Germline CDR1 reads MNHNS; CDR2 reads SASEGT. Trimming pared 6 bases from V and 4 bases from J, leaving 15 bases between. This CDR3 comprises 14 residues.

This clonotype was observed many times. This rearrangement joins TRBV20-1 to TRBJ2-2; no reliable D call. CDR3 length equals 14 residues. Germline-derived CDR1 and CDR2 are DFQATT and SNEGSKA (reference sequence). V lost 6 bases and J 2 bases, leaving 13 bases between the germline ends. This chain's CDR3 is CSAASGRNTGELFF. The CDR3 DNA follows: TGCAGTGCCGCTTCAGGTCGAAACACCGGGGAGCTGTTTTTT.

The V gene is TRBV6-2 or TRBV6-3, the J gene TRBJ1-3; D is uncertain. The CDR3 extends over 16 amino acids. The germline V gene encodes CDR1 MNHEY and CDR2 SVGEGT. V lost 4 bases, J lost 0 bases, and 13 bases lay in between. The chain's CDR3 is CASSSPVDLSGNTIYF. The CDR3 DNA follows: TGTGCCAGCAGTTCCCCGGTGGATCTCTCTGGAAACACCATATATTTT.

This chain links TRBV12-3 or TRBV12-4 with TRBJ1-5; D remains ambiguous. Trimming stripped 7 bases from V and 3 bases from J, with 7 bases between. CDR3 size: 12 residues. The CDR3 region is CASNNDNQPQHF. The CDR3 coding sequence is TGTGCCAGCAACAATGACAATCAGCCCCAGCATTTT.

The chain combines TRBV12-3 or TRBV12-4 with TRBJ2-7; D is undetermined. This CDR3 spans 14 amino acids. V dropped 5 bases and J dropped 2 bases, with 13 bases sitting between them. In DNA form, the CDR3 reads TGTGCCAGCAGTCGGCGGACGGATACCTACGAGCAGTACTTC. This translates into CASSRRTDTYEQYF.

This clonotype was seen ten or more times. The chain employs TRBV27 and TRBJ2-7; D perhaps matches TRBD2 (5 bases). CDR3 size: 14 residues. Trimming stripped 5 bases from V and 0 bases from J, with 11 bases between. Germline V gives CDR1 MNHEY, CDR2 SMNVEV (reference sequence). The DNA of the CDR3 is TGTGCCAGCAGTATTAGAGAGGGCTCCTACGAGCAGTACTTC. The encoded protein is CASSIREGSYEQYF.